This T cell receptor (beta chain) was obtained from a study of cytomegalovirus exposure and HLA in healthy donors. The study ran its PCR with 60 Vbeta and 13 Jbeta primers. Produced via immunoSEQ multiplex PCR; TCRdb's table is partial and in-frame only. The sample has 110,000 to 150,000 clones, more than 9.5% seen once; the top ten hold 1.8%. This clone occurred a few times. Other nucleotide sequences in the sample specify the same CDR3. The sequenced sample was PBMCs. The TCR originated in a man between 45 and 60 years old in good health and CMV-seronegative.

This CDR3 is CASSVGGLSNQPQHF. For the CDR3, the DNA is TGTGCCAGCAGCGTAGGGGGCTTAAGCAATCAGCCCCAGCATTTT. This chain connects TRBV9 to TRBJ1-5; D is perhaps TRBD1 (5 bases). V was pared by 0 bases and J by 1 base, with 8 bases between. The V gene's germline CDR1 is SGDLS and CDR2 YYNGEE. The CDR3 spans 15 residues.